What follows is one T cell receptor beta chain and its context. Its antigen is still unknown. No clone much larger than this one lies a single base away; base qualities are absent. The study deep-sequenced TCR repertoires of sorted CD4+ and CD8+ blood T cells from severe aplastic anemia patients and healthy subjects. Ficoll-Paque density gradient centrifugation was used to isolate peripheral blood mononuclear cells. Before DNA was extracted, CD4+ and CD8+ T cells were sorted using either FACS or magnetic beads. This sample was included in a study of CD8+CD57+ T cells in acquired aplastic anemia listed by TCRdb under 2018. For the wider study: A mean of approximately 3 ug of DNA, ranging from roughly 0.19 to 27.4 ug, was extracted from sorted CD4+ and CD8+ cells. For healthy donor samples, the average read count was about 10.8 million for CD4+ cells and 11 million to 13 million for CD8+ cells. What the research found in general, with its limitations: About 30 CD8+ CDR3 sequences were found in both patients and controls but appeared to be highly expressed in patients and within the immunodominant clones of the patients. Patients and healthy controls showed no significant difference in CD8+ Simpson's diversity (P=0.060).

The germline V gene encodes CDR1 LNHDA and CDR2 SQIVND (reference sequence). Inclusive of the bounding cysteine and phenylalanine, the CDR3 is 15 residues long. Only CDR3 DNA is held: 45 bases, read in frame from base 1. Between the V and J ends, shortened by 3 bases and 5 bases respectively, the junction contains 14 bases. TCR beta VDJ combination and CDR3 sequence profiling used genomic DNA as the template. TCR repertoire sequencing was run on an Illumina HiSeq 2000. Concerning the study's data processing: Repertoire assessment relied on Simpson's diversity index, CDR3 size and DJ length profiles, and TRBV/TRBJ rearrangement plots. The immunodominant clone was defined as the most abundant DNA sequence in deep sequencing data. CDR3 amino acid sequences were checked for sharing between subjects and were compared against published repertoires and the VDJdb database. TCRdb reprocessing: public reads trimmed at Q25 with fastp, clones called with MiXCR, in-frame beta chains kept. Rows are combined by CDR3 protein, so each entry shows the most common genes and DNA. The V and J calls were not made by the authors but by TCRdb's processing. The sample table holds 35,000 to 45,000 distinct CDR3 sequences, of which 76% were seen once. The leading ten clones occupy approximately 22% of the sample.

Sequencing was done on a sample of sorted CD4+, CD8+, or CD8+CD57+ T cells (not recorded which) from PBMCs. This TCR came from a human donor in good health, serving as a control. The rearrangement joined TRBV19 to TRBJ1-3; no D gene call is confident. CDR3 region: CASSIWGVPRNTIYF. Here is the DNA: TGTGCCAGTAGTATCTGGGGAGTCCCGCGAAACACCATATATTTT.